A selection of T cell receptor beta chains follows, all from one sample in a study of lung T cells in sarcoidosis with Löfgren's syndrome. MiXCR, applied by TCRdb to the reads, yields one record per CDR3 protein. The sample has 60,000 to 65,000 distinct CDR3 sequences, 21% seen once. Sequencing was carried out using CD4+ T cells from PBMCs. Receptors originate from a human donor with sarcoidosis (Löfgren's syndrome or another form), or a control subject (not recorded which). Both conserved end residues are part of each CDR3. Fields, in order: clone size, V gene, J gene, CDR3 length, CDR3 protein. Rows may omit the clone size; those that give it use once, few, many or a size class.

abundance: .
v_gene: TRBV28
j_gene: TRBJ1-3
len: 18
CDR3aa: CASSLPGTGGNSGNTIYF

abundance: many
v_gene: TRBV27
j_gene: TRBJ2-7
len: 14
CDR3aa: CASAEGQGNGEQYF

abundance: many
v_gene: TRBV20-1
j_gene: TRBJ2-3
len: 13
CDR3aa: CSAIAGRTDTQYF

abundance: .
v_gene: TRBV10-3
j_gene: TRBJ2-3
len: 14
CDR3aa: CATSDPNRVDTQYF

abundance: few
v_gene: TRBV11-2
j_gene: TRBJ1-4
len: 15
CDR3aa: CASSLMGATNEKLFF

abundance: .
v_gene: TRBV7-2
j_gene: TRBJ2-1
len: 16
CDR3aa: CASSRWTSGSYNEQFF

abundance: .
v_gene: TRBV18
j_gene: TRBJ2-7
len: 12
CDR3aa: CASSPWPDEQYF

abundance: many
v_gene: TRBV6-2/TRBV6-3
j_gene: TRBJ2-2
len: 18
CDR3aa: CASSYSRQGRANTGELFF

abundance: many
v_gene: TRBV2
j_gene: TRBJ1-5
len: 15
CDR3aa: CASRFGQPSNQPQHF

abundance: many
v_gene: TRBV7-2
j_gene: TRBJ2-5
len: 14
CDR3aa: CASSGWTSQETQYF

abundance: .
v_gene: TRBV2
j_gene: TRBJ2-1
len: 20
CDR3aa: CASSPISGTGDRTRSNEQFF

abundance: .
v_gene: TRBV12-3/TRBV12-4
j_gene: TRBJ1-5
len: 15
CDR3aa: CASSPRGPAIQPQHF

abundance: many
v_gene: TRBV20-1
j_gene: TRBJ2-5
len: 17
CDR3aa: CSARAGGPLVVQETQYF

abundance: many
v_gene: TRBV28
j_gene: TRBJ2-1
len: 15
CDR3aa: CASRYRDRVYNEQFF

abundance: few
v_gene: TRBV12-3/TRBV12-4
j_gene: TRBJ1-3
len: 16
CDR3aa: CASSPQTGRSGNTIYF

abundance: many
v_gene: TRBV12-3/TRBV12-4
j_gene: TRBJ1-5
len: 16
CDR3aa: CASSPMGTGEGQPQHF